The clone carrying this T cell receptor beta chain has just a few counts. Amplification of TCR beta used genomic DNA extracted from peripheral blood. This entry belongs to a study of T cell repertoires in aging, cancer and after chemotherapy. The wider study: The full dataset contained about 10 million TCR reads.

Rearranged V-D-J TRB sequences were amplified with a mixed TRB-A/B primer pool. One entry per CDR3 protein, called by TCRdb with MiXCR from the multiplex PCR reads. The sample contains 11,000 or so distinct CDR3 sequences, roughly a quarter of which appear only once. The germline V gene has CDR1 SGHRS and CDR2 YFSETQ. Trimming took 3 bases from V and 3 from J; bases not matched to a gene: 6. This CDR3 is 16 amino acids long. The TCR was taken from a human donor in good health. What was sequenced was blood. V usage is TRBV5-1 and J usage is TRBJ1-1, with 12 nucleotides matching TRBD1. CDR3 amino acids: CASSSGDRGRDTEAFF. CDR3 sequence (DNA): TGCGCCAGCAGCTCGGGGGACAGGGGGCGCGACACTGAAGCTTTCTTT.